Listed here are 29 T cell receptor beta chains from one sample, sequenced in a study of T cells in Graves' hyperthyroidism and ophthalmopathy. RNA transcripts served as the template for amplifying TCR beta CDR3 regions. A set of HTBI primers served as the primers for a first-round RT-PCR of the TCR CDR3. TCRdb reprocessed the multiplex PCR reads via MiXCR and lists one record per CDR3 protein. The sample lists fewer than 500,000 distinct CDR3 sequences, roughly 14% occurring once. Sequenced sample: blood. Receptors originate from a young man with Graves' hyperthyroidism that later progressed to Graves' ophthalmopathy.

This clonotype was observed many times. The J gene is TRBJ2-3, the V gene TRBV27; D may be TRBD1 (6 bases). Germline V gene data show CDR1 as MNHEY and CDR2 as SMNVEV (reference sequence). CDR3 size: 14 residues. V was clipped by 8 bases and J by 0 bases, with 12 bases between them. This chain's CDR3 is CASGGGSSTDTQYF. The CDR3 coding sequence is TGTGCCAGCGGGGGCGGGTCTAGCACAGATACGCAGTATTTT.

Comments on this clonotype: A much bigger clone sits one base away, suggesting this may be a read error. The CDR3 DNA sequence: TGTGCCAGCAGCTTGTGGGCAGAGGCTAGCACAGATACGCAGTATTTT. Encoded protein: CASSLWAEASTDTQYF. V is TRBV5-6 and J is TRBJ2-3, with D unclear. This CDR3 spans 16 amino acids. Germline V gene sequence: CDR1 SGHDT, CDR2 YYEEEE. V lost 1 base to trimming and J lost 0 bases, with 12 bases between them.

Comment on this clonotype: Mismatch with germline at one junction end may stem from a read error. V usage is TRBV20-1 and J usage is TRBJ1-1, with D perhaps TRBD1 (5 bases). The CDR3 is 14 residues long. Per the germline V gene, CDR1 is DFQATT and CDR2 is SNEGSKA (reference sequence). The CDR3 spells CSARGGGSNTEASF. The CDR3 region has the DNA TGCAGTGCACGCGGGGGGGGTTCGAACACTGAAGCTTCCTTT.

This clonotype has just one count. V gene TRBV9 combines with J gene TRBJ1-3, with a tentative D call TRBD1 (6 bases). The V end lost 0 bases, the J end lost 2 bases, and 9 bases lay between the germline ends. The CDR3 covers 15 residues. Per the germline V gene, CDR1 is SGDLS and CDR2 is YYNGEE. The CDR3 reads CASSVAPGAGNTIYF. For the CDR3, the DNA is TGTGCCAGCAGCGTAGCTCCAGGGGCTGGAAACACCATATATTTT.

This clonotype has only a few counts. The chain couples TRBV7-2 to TRBJ2-1, with TRBD2 matching 13 bases. CDR1 is SGHTA, CDR2 FQGNSA, per germline. V was clipped by 5 bases and J by 3 bases; unmatched bases: 4. The CDR3 is made up of 16 amino acids. The CDR3 protein is CASSRLAGGFYNEQFF. The CDR3 nucleotides are TGTGCCAGCAGCCGACTAGCGGGGGGATTCTACAATGAGCAGTTCTTC.

This clonotype was counted at least ten times. The V gene is TRBV12-3 or TRBV12-4, the J gene TRBJ1-1; 7 bases align to TRBD1. After removal of 7 bases from V and 1 base from J, the junction contained 3 bases not matched to a gene. The CDR3 has 13 amino acids. The CDR3 spells CASKGTANTEAFF. CDR3 nucleotide sequence: TGTGCCAGCAAAGGGACAGCGAACACTGAAGCTTTCTTT.

This clonotype was seen at least ten times. The chain has TRBV27 and TRBJ2-3; TRBD2 agrees at 16 bases. V trimming: 3 bases; J trimming: 4 bases; junction bases outside the gene matches: 4. This CDR3 region has 17 residues. Germline CDR1 is MNHEY and CDR2 is SMNVEV (reference sequence). The CDR3 sequence: CASSFSGTSGGADTQYF. The CDR3 coding sequence is TGTGCCAGCAGTTTTTCCGGGACTAGCGGGGGGGCAGATACGCAGTATTTT.

Comment on this clonotype: An end of the junction does not agree with germline; a read error may underlie this. V usage is TRBV27 and J usage is TRBJ1-4; 8 bases map to TRBD1. The CDR3 runs to 14 residues. The germline V gene encodes CDR1 MNHEY and CDR2 SMNVEV (reference sequence). CDR3 loop: CASSVSGGWEKLFF. As DNA, the CDR3 is TGTGCCAGCAGTGTATCAGGGGGCTGGGAAAAACTGTTTTTT.

This clonotype was counted many times. The chain is built from TRBV24-1 and TRBJ1-5; weak D call: TRBD1 (5 bases). The CDR3 extends over 14 amino acids. CDR1 KGHDR and CDR2 SFDVKD come from the germline V gene. V was trimmed by 3 bases and J by 9 bases, leaving 14 bases between them. CDR3 loop: CATSDPAVGGPQHF. The CDR3 DNA follows: TGTGCCACCAGTGATCCCGCGGTCGGGGGGCCCCAGCATTTT.

This clonotype was seen repeatedly, ten times or more. The chain recombines TRBV2 with TRBJ2-7; D is unclear. Trimming took 8 bases from V and 6 from J, leaving 23 bases between them. Germline V gene lookup returns CDR1 SNHLY and CDR2 FYNNEI. This CDR3 has 15 residues. CDR3 DNA: TGTGCCAGCGGACCCCGGACCAGAAAAGGATCCGAGCAGTACTTC. Translation: CASGPRTRKGSEQYF.

This clonotype has ten or more counts. The chain uses TRBV7-2 and TRBJ2-1; 11 bases fit TRBD2. There are 14 residues in the CDR3. Germline assignment: CDR1 SGHTA and CDR2 FQGNSA. J lost 10 bases, V lost 0 bases, and 2 bases had no gene match. The CDR3 region is CASSLALAGGEQFF. As DNA, the CDR3 is TGTGCCAGCAGCTTAGCCCTAGCGGGGGGAGAGCAGTTCTTC.

This clonotype has a handful of counts. The chain links TRBV19 to TRBJ2-3; either TRBD1 or TRBD2 may supply D (6 bases each). Germline V gives CDR1 LNHDA, CDR2 SQIVND (reference sequence). The CDR3 is made up of 16 amino acids. Trimming removed 4 bases from V and 2 bases from J, with 16 bases in between. CDR3 DNA: TGTGCCAGTAGTACTCGGGGGCAACCACTCACAGATACGCAGTATTTT. It is translated as CASSTRGQPLTDTQYF.

This clonotype has ten or more counts. This rearrangement joins TRBV7-4 to TRBJ2-7; TRBD1 matches 8 bases. CDR1 is SGHVT and CDR2 is SQSDAQ in the germline V gene. There are 15 residues in the CDR3. V shed 3 bases and J 2 bases; nucleotides not matched to a gene: 6. The CDR3 spells CASSLPGQGPYEQYF. The DNA for the CDR3 is TGTGCCAGCAGCTTGCCCGGACAGGGTCCCTACGAGCAGTACTTC.

This clonotype came up many times. In DNA form, the CDR3 reads TGTGCCAGCAGCCTCCCCGGGACTAGCGGAGGTCATGAGCAGTTCTTC. Protein: CASSLPGTSGGHEQFF. The rearrangement joins TRBV12-3 or TRBV12-4 to TRBJ2-1; 11 bases fit TRBD2. The junction had 12 bases not matched to a gene; V was cut back by 6 bases and J by 8 bases. This CDR3 spans 16 amino acids.

A remark on this clonotype: This clone may be a read error of a much larger clone one base away. The chain carries TRBV11-2 and TRBJ1-6; D remains ambiguous. Germline V gene sequence: CDR1 SGHAT, CDR2 FQNNGV. CDR3 length: 15 amino acids. V lost 1 base and J lost 5, with 9 bases in between. The CDR3 reads CASSLAVQHNSPLHF. CDR3 bases: TGTGCCAGCAGCTTAGCTGTACAGCATAATTCACCCCTCCACTTT.

Details on this clonotype: No conserved phenylalanine or tryptophan ends this CDR3, so it is likely a read error. The V gene is TRBV9, the J gene TRBJ2-7, with D possibly being TRBD2 (6 bases). Germline-derived CDR1 and CDR2 are SGDLS and YYNGEE. The V gene lost 0 bases and the J gene lost 2 bases, with 9 bases spanning the gap. The CDR3 has 14 residues. The CDR3 nucleotides read TGTGCCAGCAGCGTAGAGGGAGGAACCTACGAGCAGTACCTC. This sequence encodes CASSVEGGTYEQYL.

This clonotype came up many times. V gene TRBV11-2 combines with J gene TRBJ1-2; D gene unclear. Trimming shortened V by 6 bases and J by 2 bases, and 19 bases separated the two germline ends. Per the germline V gene, CDR1 is SGHAT and CDR2 is FQNNGV. This CDR3 has 16 amino acids. The CDR3 loop reads CASRVSYRGTNYGYTF. The DNA of the CDR3 is TGTGCCAGCAGAGTTTCTTATCGGGGTACGAACTATGGCTACACCTTC.

This clonotype was seen ten or more times. The chain is built from TRBV28 and TRBJ2-2, with a weak D call TRBD2 (6 bases). There are 14 residues in the CDR3. Trimming stripped 7 bases from V and 8 bases from J, with 17 bases between. From germline, CDR1 is MDHEN and CDR2 SYDVKM. The CDR3 DNA follows: TGTGCCAGCATGGAGGGGTCGGCGAAAGGGGAGCTGTTTTTT. It specifies CASMEGSAKGELFF.

CDR3 nucleotide sequence: TGCAGTGCTAGACCCAGGTTGGGGACCCAAGAGACCCAGTACTTC. It encodes CSARPRLGTQETQYF. The chain couples TRBV20-1 to TRBJ2-5; D tentatively fits TRBD1 or TRBD2 (5 bases each). Germline loops: CDR1 DFQATT, CDR2 SNEGSKA (reference sequence). The V gene lost 2 bases and the J gene lost 1 base, with 14 bases spanning the gap. The CDR3 is 15 amino acids.

The chain carries TRBV19 and TRBJ2-5, with D possibly being TRBD1 (5 bases). The length of the CDR3 is 15 residues. Deletions cut 7 bases from V and 4 bases from J, with 19 bases between. Germline-derived CDR1 and CDR2 are LNHDA and SQIVND (reference sequence). The CDR3: CASTSLGQGAETQYF. The CDR3 region has the DNA TGTGCCAGTACCTCCCTAGGCCAGGGCGCAGAGACCCAGTACTTC.

This clonotype was counted ten times or more. This chain joins TRBV6-2 or TRBV6-3 and TRBJ2-5; D may correspond to TRBD1 or TRBD2 (5 bases each). CDR3 size: 15 residues. The germline CDR1 and CDR2 sequences are MNHEY and SVGEGT. The ends were cut back, 2 bases at V and 5 bases at J, with 15 bases in the middle. The CDR3, as DNA: TGTGCCAGCAGTTACATCGGGGTGGGGCACGAGACCCAGTACTTC. It encodes CASSYIGVGHETQYF.

A few counts support this clonotype. This chain joins TRBV4-2 and TRBJ1-3; D perhaps matches TRBD1 (6 bases). V lost 4 bases and J lost 8, with 12 bases in between. This CDR3 comprises 13 residues. CDR1 is LGHNA and CDR2 is YNFKEQ in the germline V gene. The CDR3 bases are TGTGCCAGCAGCCGATACAGGGAGTACACCATATATTTT. It encodes CASSRYREYTIYF.

The table lists this clonotype with many counts. The rearrangement joins TRBV20-1 to TRBJ2-3, with unresolved D. The germline V and J ends were trimmed by 2 bases and 0 bases, with 9 bases remaining between them. CDR3 length: 14 amino acids. The germline V gene encodes CDR1 DFQATT and CDR2 SNEGSKA (reference sequence). CDR3 DNA: TGCAGTGCTAGATTTGAGTCTAGCACAGATACGCAGTATTTT. Protein: CSARFESSTDTQYF.

The chain combines TRBV2 with TRBJ2-5; TRBD1 matches 7 bases. Germline V gene data show CDR1 as SNHLY and CDR2 as FYNNEI. V shed 5 bases and J 3 bases; nucleotides not matched to a gene: 6. The CDR3 totals 14 residues. CDR3 sequence: CASSLQGFEETQYF. CDR3 nucleotides: TGTGCCAGCAGTCTACAGGGGTTTGAAGAGACCCAGTACTTC.

V gene TRBV30 combines with J gene TRBJ2-5, with 14 bases fitting TRBD2. CDR1 and CDR2 from the germline V gene are GTSNPN and SVGIG (reference sequence). The ends lost 1 base at V and 1 base at J; junction bases unmatched: 14. This CDR3 is built from 20 residues. The CDR3 nucleotides read TGTGCCTGGAGTGCCCGGACTAGCGGGGGGTTGCCTCAACCCCAAGAGACCCAGTACTTC. Encoded protein: CAWSARTSGGLPQPQETQYF.

The chain uses TRBV20-1 and TRBJ2-3; TRBD2 matches at 9 bases. From germline, CDR1 is DFQATT and CDR2 SNEGSKA (reference sequence). Losses at the gene ends were 1 base for V and 4 bases for J; bases not matched to a gene: 12. CDR3 length: 17 amino acids. Here the CDR3 DNA reads TGCAGTGCTAGAGTCTACTTTGGCGGGGGGGCCTCAGATACGCAGTATTTT. Translated: CSARVYFGGGASDTQYF.

This clonotype was seen only a few times. The chain uses TRBV25-1 and TRBJ2-3; 7 nucleotides line up with TRBD1. With 6 bases clipped from V and 0 bases from J, the junction kept 12 bases outside the gene matches. The CDR3 spans 17 residues. CDR1 MGHDK and CDR2 SYGVNS come from the germline V gene. CDR3 residues: CASRSSKGARSTDTQYF. The DNA for the CDR3 is TGTGCCAGCAGGAGCTCCAAGGGGGCGCGGAGCACAGATACGCAGTATTTT.

This chain connects TRBV7-9 to TRBJ2-2; weak D call: TRBD2 (5 bases). V shed 4 bases and J shed 5 bases, with 14 bases lying between them. This CDR3 contains 15 residues. Looked up from germline, CDR1 is SEHNR and CDR2 is FQNEAQ (reference sequence). CDR3 sequence (DNA): TGTGCCAGCAGCTCGGCGGGTCATTATACCGGGGAGCTGTTTTTT. It yields the protein CASSSAGHYTGELFF.

This clonotype has at least ten counts. The chain employs TRBV3-1 and TRBJ2-2; TRBD1 aligns across 7 bases. Germline values: CDR1 LGHDT, CDR2 YNNKEL (reference sequence). V was clipped by 6 bases and J by 5 bases; unmatched bases: 9. The CDR3 is 15 amino acids. CDR3 protein: CASRLTGAATGELFF. In DNA form, the CDR3 reads TGTGCCAGCAGACTTACAGGGGCCGCAACCGGGGAGCTGTTTTTT.